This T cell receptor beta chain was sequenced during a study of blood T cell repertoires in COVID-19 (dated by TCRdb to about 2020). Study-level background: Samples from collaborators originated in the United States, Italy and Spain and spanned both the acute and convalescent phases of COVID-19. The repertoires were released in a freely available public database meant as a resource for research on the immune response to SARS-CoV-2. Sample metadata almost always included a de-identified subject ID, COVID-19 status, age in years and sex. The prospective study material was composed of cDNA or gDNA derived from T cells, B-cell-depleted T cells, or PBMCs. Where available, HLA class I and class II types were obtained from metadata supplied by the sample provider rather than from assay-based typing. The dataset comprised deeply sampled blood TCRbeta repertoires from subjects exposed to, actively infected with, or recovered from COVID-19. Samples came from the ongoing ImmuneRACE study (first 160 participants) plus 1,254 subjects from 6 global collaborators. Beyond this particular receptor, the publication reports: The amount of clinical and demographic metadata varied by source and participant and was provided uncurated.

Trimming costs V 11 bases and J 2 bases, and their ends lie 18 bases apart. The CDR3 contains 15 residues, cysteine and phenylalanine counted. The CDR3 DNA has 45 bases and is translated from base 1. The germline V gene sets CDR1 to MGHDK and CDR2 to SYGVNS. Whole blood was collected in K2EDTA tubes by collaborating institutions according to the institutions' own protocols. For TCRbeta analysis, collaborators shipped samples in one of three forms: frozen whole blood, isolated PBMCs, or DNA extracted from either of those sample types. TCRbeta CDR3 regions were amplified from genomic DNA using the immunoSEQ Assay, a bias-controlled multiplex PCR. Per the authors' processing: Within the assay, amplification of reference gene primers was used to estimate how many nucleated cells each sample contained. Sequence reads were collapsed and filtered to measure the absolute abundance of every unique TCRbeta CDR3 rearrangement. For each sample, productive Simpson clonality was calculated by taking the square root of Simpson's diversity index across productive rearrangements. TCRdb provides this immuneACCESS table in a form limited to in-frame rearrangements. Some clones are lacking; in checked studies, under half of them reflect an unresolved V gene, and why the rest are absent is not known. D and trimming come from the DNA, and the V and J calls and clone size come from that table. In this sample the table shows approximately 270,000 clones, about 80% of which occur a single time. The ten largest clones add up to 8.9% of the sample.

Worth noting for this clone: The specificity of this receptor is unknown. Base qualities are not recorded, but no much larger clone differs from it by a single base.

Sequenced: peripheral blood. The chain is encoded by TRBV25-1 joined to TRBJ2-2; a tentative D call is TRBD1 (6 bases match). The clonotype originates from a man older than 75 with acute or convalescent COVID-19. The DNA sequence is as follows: TGTGCCGTAGGCAGGGGAAACGCTAACACCGGGGAGCTGTTTTTT. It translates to CAVGRGNANTGELFF.